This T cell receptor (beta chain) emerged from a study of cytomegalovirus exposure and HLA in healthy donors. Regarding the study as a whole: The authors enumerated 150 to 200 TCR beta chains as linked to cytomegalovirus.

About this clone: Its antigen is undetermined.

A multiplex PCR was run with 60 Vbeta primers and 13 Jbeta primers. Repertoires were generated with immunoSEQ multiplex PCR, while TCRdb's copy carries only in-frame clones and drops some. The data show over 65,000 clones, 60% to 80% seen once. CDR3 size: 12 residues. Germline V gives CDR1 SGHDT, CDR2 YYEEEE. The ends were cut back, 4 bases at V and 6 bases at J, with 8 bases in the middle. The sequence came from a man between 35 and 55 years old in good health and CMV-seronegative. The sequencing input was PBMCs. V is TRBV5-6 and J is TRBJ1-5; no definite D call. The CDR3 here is CASSIASQPQHF. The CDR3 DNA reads TGTGCCAGCAGCATAGCCAGTCAGCCCCAGCATTTT.